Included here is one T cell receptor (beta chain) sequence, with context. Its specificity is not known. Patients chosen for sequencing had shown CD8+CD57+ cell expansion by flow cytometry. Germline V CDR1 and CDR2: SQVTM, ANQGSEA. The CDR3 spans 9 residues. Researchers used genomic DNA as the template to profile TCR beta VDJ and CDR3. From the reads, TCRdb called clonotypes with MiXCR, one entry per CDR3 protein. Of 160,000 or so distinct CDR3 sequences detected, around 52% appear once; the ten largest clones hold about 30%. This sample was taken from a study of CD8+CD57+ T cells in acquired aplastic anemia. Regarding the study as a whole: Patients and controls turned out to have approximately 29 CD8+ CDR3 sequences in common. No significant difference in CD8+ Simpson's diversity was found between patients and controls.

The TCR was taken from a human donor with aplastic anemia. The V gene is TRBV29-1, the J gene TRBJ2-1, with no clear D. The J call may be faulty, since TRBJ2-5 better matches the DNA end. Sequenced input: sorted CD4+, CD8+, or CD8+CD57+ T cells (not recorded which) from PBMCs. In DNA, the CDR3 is TGCAGCGTTGAAGGGACCCAGTACTTC. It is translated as CSVEGTQYF.